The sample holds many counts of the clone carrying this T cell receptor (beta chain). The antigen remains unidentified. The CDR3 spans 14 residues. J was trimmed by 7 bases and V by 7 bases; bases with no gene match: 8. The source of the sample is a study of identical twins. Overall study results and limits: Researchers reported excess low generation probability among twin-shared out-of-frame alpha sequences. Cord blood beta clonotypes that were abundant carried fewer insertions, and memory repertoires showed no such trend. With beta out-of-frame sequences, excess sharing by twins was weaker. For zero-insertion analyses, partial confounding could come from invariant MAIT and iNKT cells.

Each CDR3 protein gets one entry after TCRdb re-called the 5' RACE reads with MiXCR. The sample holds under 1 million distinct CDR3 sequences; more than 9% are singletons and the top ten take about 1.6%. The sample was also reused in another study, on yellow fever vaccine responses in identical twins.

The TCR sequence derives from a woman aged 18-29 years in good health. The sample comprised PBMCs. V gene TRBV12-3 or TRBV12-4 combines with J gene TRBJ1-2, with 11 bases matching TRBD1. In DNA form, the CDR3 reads TGTGCCAGCACCCGGACAGGGGGCTTTGGTGGCTACACCTTC. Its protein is CASTRTGGFGGYTF.